This TCR beta chain is from a study of blood T cell repertoires in COVID-19. In the study overall: From T cells, B-cell-depleted T cells, or PBMCs came the material, which was cDNA or gDNA.

One Seattle source followed patients from active infection through their disease course. Assay: immunoSEQ multiplex PCR; the TCRdb copy retains only in-frame clones and omits some. The data show some 170,000 clones, roughly 83% seen once. This CDR3 region has 15 residues. The V end lost 2 bases, the J end lost 7 bases, and 17 bases lay between the germline ends. CDR1 SNHLY and CDR2 FYNNEI come from the germline V gene. Sequences were obtained from peripheral blood. The clonotype was recovered from a middle-aged woman with COVID-19, enrolled during active disease. The chain joins TRBV2 to TRBJ1-2; the D gene is possibly TRBD1 (6 bases). In DNA form, the CDR3 reads TGTGCCAGCAGTGAAACAGGGTCGCGTAATGCTGGCTACACCTTC. Protein sequence: CASSETGSRNAGYTF.